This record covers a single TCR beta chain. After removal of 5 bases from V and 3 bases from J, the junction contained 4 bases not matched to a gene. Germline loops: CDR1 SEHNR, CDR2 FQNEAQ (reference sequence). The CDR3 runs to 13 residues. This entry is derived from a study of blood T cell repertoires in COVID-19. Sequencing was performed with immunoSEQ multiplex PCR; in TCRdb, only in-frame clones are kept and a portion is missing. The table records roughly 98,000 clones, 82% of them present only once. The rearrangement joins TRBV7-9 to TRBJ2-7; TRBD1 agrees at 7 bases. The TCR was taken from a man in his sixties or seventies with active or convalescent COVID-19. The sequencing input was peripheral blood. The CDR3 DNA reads TGTGCCAGCAGCGGACAGGACATCTACGAGCAGTACTTC. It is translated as CASSGQDIYEQYF.